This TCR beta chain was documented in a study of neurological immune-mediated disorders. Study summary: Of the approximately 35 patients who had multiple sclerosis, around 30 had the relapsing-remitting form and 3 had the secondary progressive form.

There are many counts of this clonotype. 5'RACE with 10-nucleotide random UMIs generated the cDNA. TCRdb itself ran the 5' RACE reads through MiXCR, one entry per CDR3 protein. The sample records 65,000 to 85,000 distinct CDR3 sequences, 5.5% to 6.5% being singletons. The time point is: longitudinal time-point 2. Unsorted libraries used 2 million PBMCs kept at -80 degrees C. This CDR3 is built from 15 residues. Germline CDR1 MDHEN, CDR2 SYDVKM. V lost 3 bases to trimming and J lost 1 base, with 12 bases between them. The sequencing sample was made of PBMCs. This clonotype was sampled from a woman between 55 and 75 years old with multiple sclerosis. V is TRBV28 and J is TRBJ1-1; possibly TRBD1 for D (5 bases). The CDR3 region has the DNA TGTGCCAGCAGTTTTCAGGGTCTTCCGAACACTGAAGCTTTCTTT. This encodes CASSFQGLPNTEAFF.